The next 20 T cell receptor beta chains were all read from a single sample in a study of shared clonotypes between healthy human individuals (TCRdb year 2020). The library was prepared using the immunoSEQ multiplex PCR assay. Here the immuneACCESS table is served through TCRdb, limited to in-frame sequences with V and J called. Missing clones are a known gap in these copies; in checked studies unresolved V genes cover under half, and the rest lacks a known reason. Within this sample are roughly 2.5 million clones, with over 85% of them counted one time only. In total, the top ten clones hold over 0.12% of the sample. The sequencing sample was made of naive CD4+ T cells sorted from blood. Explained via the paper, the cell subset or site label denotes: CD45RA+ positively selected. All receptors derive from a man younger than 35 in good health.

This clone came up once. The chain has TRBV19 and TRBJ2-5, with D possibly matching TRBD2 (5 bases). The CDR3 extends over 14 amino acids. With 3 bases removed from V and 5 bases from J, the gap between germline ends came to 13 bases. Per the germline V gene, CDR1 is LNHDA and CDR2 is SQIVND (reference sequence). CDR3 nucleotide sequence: TGTGCCAGTAGTATCTCCCACACGGGGGAGACCCAGTACTTC. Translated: CASSISHTGETQYF.

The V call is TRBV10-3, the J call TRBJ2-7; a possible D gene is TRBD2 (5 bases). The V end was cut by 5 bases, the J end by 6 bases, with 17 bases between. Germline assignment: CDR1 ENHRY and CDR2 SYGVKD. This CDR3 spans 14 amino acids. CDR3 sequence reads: CAISNGLRESEQYF. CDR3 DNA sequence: TGTGCCATCAGTAACGGACTCCGAGAGTCCGAGCAGTACTTC.

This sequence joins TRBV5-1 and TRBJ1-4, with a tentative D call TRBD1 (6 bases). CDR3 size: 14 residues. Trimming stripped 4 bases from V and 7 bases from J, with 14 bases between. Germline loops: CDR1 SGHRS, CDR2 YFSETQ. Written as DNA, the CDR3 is TGCGCCAGCAGCCAAAAAATACAGGGTGAAAAACTGTTTTTT. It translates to CASSQKIQGEKLFF.

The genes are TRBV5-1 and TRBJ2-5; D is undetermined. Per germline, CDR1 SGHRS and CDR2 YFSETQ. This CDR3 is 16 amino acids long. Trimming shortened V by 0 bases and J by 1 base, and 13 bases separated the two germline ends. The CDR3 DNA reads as TGCGCCAGCAGCTTGGGGGCACCATCCTCCCAAGAGACCCAGTACTTC. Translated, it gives CASSLGAPSSQETQYF. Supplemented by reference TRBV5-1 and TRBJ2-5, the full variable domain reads KAGVTQTPRYLIKTRGQQVTLSCSPISGHRSVSWYQQTPGQGLQFLFEYFSETQRNKGNFPGRFSGRQFSNSRSEMNVSTLELGDSALYLCASSLGAPSSQETQYFGPGTRLLVL.

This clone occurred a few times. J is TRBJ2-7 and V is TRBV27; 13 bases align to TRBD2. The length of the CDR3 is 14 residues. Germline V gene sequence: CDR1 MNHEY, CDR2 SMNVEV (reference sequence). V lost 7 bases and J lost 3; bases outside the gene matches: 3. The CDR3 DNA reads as TGTGCCAGCACCCGGACTAGCGGGAGCTACGAGCAGTACTTC. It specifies CASTRTSGSYEQYF.

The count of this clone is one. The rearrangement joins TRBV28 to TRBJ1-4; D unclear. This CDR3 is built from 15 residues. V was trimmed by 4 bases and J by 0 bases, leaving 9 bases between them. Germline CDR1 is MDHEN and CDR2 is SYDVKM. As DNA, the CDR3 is TGTGCCAGCAGTTCCCCGGTATCAACTAATGAAAAACTGTTTTTT. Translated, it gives CASSSPVSTNEKLFF.

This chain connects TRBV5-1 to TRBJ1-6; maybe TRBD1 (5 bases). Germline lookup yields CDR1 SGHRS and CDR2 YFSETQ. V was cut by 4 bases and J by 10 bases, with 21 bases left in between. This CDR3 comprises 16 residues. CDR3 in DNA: TGCGCCAGCAGCCCCGGGGCCTCGGCCCCTTCCTCACCCCTCCACTTT. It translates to CASSPGASAPSSPLHF.

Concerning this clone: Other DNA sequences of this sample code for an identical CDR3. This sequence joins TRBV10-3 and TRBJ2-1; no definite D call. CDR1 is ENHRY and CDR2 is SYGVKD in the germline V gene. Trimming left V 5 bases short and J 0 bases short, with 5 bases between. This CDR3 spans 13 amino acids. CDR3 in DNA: TGTGCCATCAGTCGGAGCTCCTACAATGAGCAGTTCTTC. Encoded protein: CAISRSSYNEQFF.

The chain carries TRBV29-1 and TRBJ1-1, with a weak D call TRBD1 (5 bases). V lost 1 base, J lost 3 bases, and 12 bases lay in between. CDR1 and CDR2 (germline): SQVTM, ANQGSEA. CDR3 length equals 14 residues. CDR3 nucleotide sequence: TGCAGCGTTGAAGCCAGGGTATCGGACACTGAAGCTTTCTTT. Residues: CSVEARVSDTEAFF.

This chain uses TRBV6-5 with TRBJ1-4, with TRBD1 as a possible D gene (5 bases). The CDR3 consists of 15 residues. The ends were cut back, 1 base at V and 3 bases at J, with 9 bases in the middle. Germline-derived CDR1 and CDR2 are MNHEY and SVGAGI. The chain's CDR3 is CASSYYKGANEKLFF. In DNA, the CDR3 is TGTGCCAGCAGTTACTATAAAGGGGCTAATGAAAAACTGTTTTTT.

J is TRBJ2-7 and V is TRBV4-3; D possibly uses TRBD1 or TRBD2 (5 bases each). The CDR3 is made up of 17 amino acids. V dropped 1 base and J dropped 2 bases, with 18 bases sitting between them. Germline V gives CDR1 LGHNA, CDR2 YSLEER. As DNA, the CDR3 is TGCGCCAGCAGCCAAGTCTCCCAGCGGCAGGGCCCCTACGAGCAGTACTTC. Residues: CASSQVSQRQGPYEQYF.

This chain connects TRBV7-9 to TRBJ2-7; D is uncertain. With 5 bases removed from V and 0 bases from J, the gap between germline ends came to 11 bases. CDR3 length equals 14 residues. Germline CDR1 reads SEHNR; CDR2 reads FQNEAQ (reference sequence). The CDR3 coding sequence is TGTGCCAGCAGCCTATCACCCTCCTCCTACGAGCAGTACTTC. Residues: CASSLSPSSYEQYF.

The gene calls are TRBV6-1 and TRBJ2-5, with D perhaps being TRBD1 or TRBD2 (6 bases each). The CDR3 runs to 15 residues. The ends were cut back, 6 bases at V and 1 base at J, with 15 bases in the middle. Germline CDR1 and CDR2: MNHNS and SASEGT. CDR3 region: CASRFGGGFQETQYF. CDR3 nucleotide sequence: TGTGCCAGCAGGTTCGGGGGCGGGTTCCAAGAGACCCAGTACTTC.

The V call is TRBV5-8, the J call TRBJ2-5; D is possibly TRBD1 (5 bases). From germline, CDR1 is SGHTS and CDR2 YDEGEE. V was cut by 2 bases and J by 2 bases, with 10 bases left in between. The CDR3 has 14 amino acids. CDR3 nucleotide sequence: TGTGCCAGCAGCTTAGGGGCCCTACAAGAGACCCAGTACTTC. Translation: CASSLGALQETQYF.

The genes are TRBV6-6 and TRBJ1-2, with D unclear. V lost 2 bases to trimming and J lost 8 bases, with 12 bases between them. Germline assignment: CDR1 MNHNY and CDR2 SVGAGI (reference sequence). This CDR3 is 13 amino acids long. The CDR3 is CASSYLPMGGYTF. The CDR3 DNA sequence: TGTGCCAGCAGTTACCTACCGATGGGAGGCTACACCTTC.

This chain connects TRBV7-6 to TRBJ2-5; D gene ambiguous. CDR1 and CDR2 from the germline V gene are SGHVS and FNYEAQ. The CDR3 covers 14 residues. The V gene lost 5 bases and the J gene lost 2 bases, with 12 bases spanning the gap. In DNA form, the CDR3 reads TGTGCCAGCAGCCCACTGACCCAGCAAGAGACCCAGTACTTC. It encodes CASSPLTQQETQYF.

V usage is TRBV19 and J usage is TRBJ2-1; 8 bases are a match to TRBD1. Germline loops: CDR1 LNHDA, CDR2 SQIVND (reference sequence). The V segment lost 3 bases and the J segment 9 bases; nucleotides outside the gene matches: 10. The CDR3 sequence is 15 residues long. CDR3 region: CASSMARGLVGEQFF. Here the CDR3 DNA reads TGTGCCAGTAGTATGGCCAGGGGGCTAGTGGGTGAGCAGTTCTTC.

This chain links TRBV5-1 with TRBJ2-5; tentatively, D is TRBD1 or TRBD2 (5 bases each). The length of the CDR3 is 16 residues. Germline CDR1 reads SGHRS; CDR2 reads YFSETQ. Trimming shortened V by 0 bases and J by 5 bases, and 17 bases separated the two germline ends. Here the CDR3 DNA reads TGCGCCAGCAGCTTGGCTCGAGGTCAAGGGGAGGAGACCCAGTACTTC. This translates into CASSLARGQGEETQYF.

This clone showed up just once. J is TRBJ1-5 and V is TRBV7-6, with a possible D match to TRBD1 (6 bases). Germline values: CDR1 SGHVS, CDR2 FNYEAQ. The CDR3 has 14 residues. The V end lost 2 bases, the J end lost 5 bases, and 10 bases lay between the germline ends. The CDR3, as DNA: TGTGCCAGCAGCTTAAGGGCAGGGGATCAGCCCCAGCATTTT. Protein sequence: CASSLRAGDQPQHF.

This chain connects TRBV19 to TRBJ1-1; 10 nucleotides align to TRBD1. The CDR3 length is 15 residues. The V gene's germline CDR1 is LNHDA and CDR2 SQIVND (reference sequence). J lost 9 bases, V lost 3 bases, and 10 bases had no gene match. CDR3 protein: CASSMTGTGVEQAFF. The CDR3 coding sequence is TGTGCCAGTAGTATGACCGGGACAGGGGTCGAGCAAGCTTTCTTT.